What follows are 29 T cell receptor beta chains derived from one specimen sequenced in a study of long-term antiretroviral therapy in people with HIV (dated by TCRdb to 2021 to 2024). The immunoSEQ hsTCRB v3.0 assay was used at survey level resolution to sequence the TRB variable region. Held by TCRdb, this immuneACCESS table contains in-frame sequences only and omits some clones. Under half of the omission traces to an unresolved V gene where checked; the cause of the rest is unknown. In this sample the table shows 7,500 to 10,000 clones, 80% to 90% of which occur a single time. The ten biggest clones cover about 15% of the sample. Sample: unsorted PBMCs, taken 0.7 years after starting antiretroviral therapy. These TCRs come from a man aged 35 to 55 with HIV.

This clone was picked up a small number of times. This chain joins TRBV28 and TRBJ2-7, with D perhaps TRBD1 (5 bases). The V and J ends lost 6 bases and 2 bases respectively, with 14 bases between them. The germline CDR1 and CDR2 sequences are MDHEN and SYDVKM. The CDR3 covers 14 residues. CDR3 loop: CASRLNRLTYEQYF. CDR3 nucleotide sequence: TGTGCCAGCAGGTTAAACAGGTTAACCTACGAGCAGTACTTC.

V is TRBV4-1 and J is TRBJ2-4; TRBD1 is a possible D gene (6 bases). Trimming took off 5 bases at V and 0 bases at J, with 14 bases between the two ends. Per the germline V gene, CDR1 is MGHRA and CDR2 is YSYEKL. This CDR3 has 16 residues. In nucleotides, the CDR3 is TGCGCCAGCAGCGGCCACAGGGCCCAAGCCAAAAACATTCAGTACTTC. This codes for CASSGHRAQAKNIQYF.

The V call is TRBV14, the J call TRBJ2-3; D might be TRBD2 (5 bases). Trimming removed 1 base at V and 8 bases at J, with 7 bases between. CDR3 length equals 12 residues. Germline V gives CDR1 SGHDN, CDR2 FVKESK. CDR3 loop: CASSQVATTQYF. Written as DNA, the CDR3 is TGTGCCAGCAGCCAAGTAGCGACTACGCAGTATTTT.

The rearrangement uses TRBV29-1 and TRBJ1-5; 7 nucleotides align to TRBD1. CDR3 size: 13 residues. Trimming cost V 6 bases and J 4 bases; bases outside gene matches: 6. The germline gives CDR1 SQVTM, CDR2 ANQGSEA. CDR3 nucleotide sequence: TGCAGCGTCATCGGGACAGCTAATCAGCCCCAGCATTTT. Translated, it gives CSVIGTANQPQHF.

V and J are TRBV27 and TRBJ1-2; D gene uncertain. The V end was cut by 3 bases, the J end by 4 bases, with 12 bases between. The germline CDR1 and CDR2 sequences are MNHEY and SMNVEV (reference sequence). The CDR3 loop spans 14 amino acids. CDR3 nucleotide sequence: TGTGCCAGCAGTTTTTCTTCTACCGCCTATGGCTACACCTTC. Translated, it gives CASSFSSTAYGYTF.

This clone occurred a few times. This chain uses TRBV19 with TRBJ1-1; D remains unclear. The ends were cut back, 6 bases at V and 4 bases at J, with 18 bases in the middle. This CDR3 is built from 15 residues. Germline V lookup: CDR1 LNHDA, CDR2 SQIVND (reference sequence). CDR3: CASRTTHTASTEAFF. CDR3 in DNA: TGTGCCAGTAGGACTACACATACAGCTAGCACTGAAGCTTTCTTT. Looking up the rest from reference TRBV19 and TRBJ1-1 gives the full variable domain: DGGITQSPKYLFRKEGQNVTLSCEQNLNHDAMYWYRQDPGQGLRLIYYSQIVNDFQKGDIAEGYSVSREKKESFPLTVTSAQKNPTAFYLCASRTTHTASTEAFFGQGTRLTVV.

The rearrangement uses TRBV30 and TRBJ2-7; 7 bases align to TRBD2. This CDR3 contains 12 residues. Germline V gene lookup returns CDR1 GTSNPN and CDR2 SVGIG (reference sequence). The trim removed 1 base at V and 9 bases at J, leaving 6 bases unmatched. The CDR3 sequence is CAWSERTRWQYF. The DNA for the CDR3 is TGTGCCTGGAGTGAAAGGACTAGATGGCAGTACTTC.

The V and J genes are TRBV9 and TRBJ2-3; D gene unclear. The germline V and J ends were trimmed by 4 bases and 0 bases, with 9 bases remaining between them. This CDR3 is built from 14 residues. Looked up from germline, CDR1 is SGDLS and CDR2 is YYNGEE. CDR3 in DNA: TGTGCCAGCAGCTCCCAGGACAGCACAGATACGCAGTATTTT. Its protein is CASSSQDSTDTQYF.

CDR3 DNA sequence: TGTGCCAGCCGAATGGGGGGGAGTAATGAGCAGTTCTTC. Translating gives CASRMGGSNEQFF. The gene calls are TRBV5-4 and TRBJ2-1, with 7 bases fitting TRBD2. The germline gives CDR1 SGHNT, CDR2 YYREEE (reference sequence). The CDR3 is 13 amino acids. J lost 7 bases, V lost 7 bases, and 8 bases had no gene match.

This clone occurred a few times. The rearrangement uses TRBV6-5 and TRBJ2-7; 10 bases are a match to TRBD1. CDR1 is MNHEY and CDR2 is SVGAGI in the germline V gene. This CDR3 has 15 amino acids. Trimming cost V 5 bases and J 5 bases; bases outside gene matches: 9. CDR3 DNA: TGTGCCAGCAGTAACAGACAGGGGGCTACGGACGAGCAGTACTTC. Residues: CASSNRQGATDEQYF.

This clone turned up a few times. The chain recombines TRBV4-3 with TRBJ2-1; a weak D match, TRBD2 (5 bases). The V end lost 0 bases, the J end lost 8 bases, and 11 bases lay between the germline ends. The CDR3 contains 14 residues. CDR1 is LGHNA and CDR2 is YSLEER in the germline V gene. CDR3 loop: CASSQEGRKDEQFF. In DNA, the CDR3 is TGCGCCAGCAGCCAAGAAGGGAGAAAGGATGAGCAGTTCTTC.

V and J are TRBV7-2 and TRBJ2-6, with D possibly called TRBD1 or TRBD2 (5 bases each). V lost 5 bases and J lost 4, with 9 bases in between. The CDR3 totals 14 residues. The V gene's germline CDR1 is SGHTA and CDR2 FQGNSA. CDR3 in DNA: TGTGCCAGCAGCGTAGGGACCGGGGCCAACGTCCTGACTTTC. It specifies CASSVGTGANVLTF.

The DNA for the CDR3 is TGTGCCAGCGCCGGGACACCTTACTACGAGCAGTACTTC. Protein product: CASAGTPYYEQYF. The chain has TRBV5-4 and TRBJ2-7; D perhaps matches TRBD1 (6 bases). V lost 7 bases and J lost 3, with 14 bases in between. The CDR3 has 13 amino acids. CDR1 and CDR2 from the germline V gene are SGHNT and YYREEE (reference sequence).

The chain has TRBV5-1 and TRBJ2-7; 8 bases align to TRBD1. From germline, CDR1 is SGHRS and CDR2 YFSETQ. CDR3 size: 16 residues. The V and J ends lost 4 bases and 5 bases, in that order; junction bases with no gene match: 14. The CDR3 DNA reads TGCGCCAGCAGCGTCTCTCCGACAGGGGATGGGAACGAGCAGTACTTC. It yields the protein CASSVSPTGDGNEQYF.

This chain connects TRBV9 to TRBJ1-4; D ambiguous. V dropped 2 bases and J dropped 0 bases, with 8 bases sitting between them. CDR3 length: 15 amino acids. Germline V gene lookup returns CDR1 SGDLS and CDR2 YYNGEE. For the CDR3, the DNA is TGTGCCAGCAGCGTCGGAATTGCAACTAATGAAAAACTGTTTTTT. It codes for CASSVGIATNEKLFF.

The J gene is TRBJ2-7, the V gene TRBV28; the match to TRBD2 covers 7 bases. Germline CDR1 reads MDHEN; CDR2 reads SYDVKM. The CDR3 is 14 residues long. With 5 bases clipped from V and 4 bases from J, the junction kept 8 bases outside the gene matches. The CDR3: CASSRRGGVYEQYF. In DNA form, the CDR3 reads TGTGCCAGCAGTCGCCGTGGGGGGGTTTACGAGCAGTACTTC.

This chain connects TRBV7-9 to TRBJ2-5; no definite D call. The CDR3 extends over 15 amino acids. Trimming removed 2 bases from V and 5 bases from J, with 15 bases in between. CDR1 SEHNR and CDR2 FQNEAQ come from the germline V gene (reference sequence). CDR3 region: CASSLPLRASETQYF. The CDR3 coding sequence is TGTGCCAGCAGCTTACCGTTACGAGCATCTGAGACCCAGTACTTC.

The chain is built from TRBV5-1 and TRBJ2-7, with 9 bases that match TRBD1. Trimming at V came to 3 bases and at J to 4 bases, leaving 8 bases not matched to a gene. Germline V gene sequence: CDR1 SGHRS, CDR2 YFSETQ. There are 15 residues in the CDR3. The CDR3 sequence is CASSSTRDRVYEQYF. CDR3 nucleotides: TGCGCCAGCAGCTCTACTAGGGACAGGGTTTACGAGCAGTACTTC.

V usage is TRBV19 and J usage is TRBJ2-1; D assignment may be TRBD1 or TRBD2 (6 bases each). CDR1 LNHDA and CDR2 SQIVND come from the germline V gene (reference sequence). Trimming cost V 7 bases and J 5 bases, with 15 bases left between them. The CDR3 extends over 14 amino acids. DNA of the CDR3: TGTGCCAGTACCCGGGGGCGGGGAAACAATGAGCAGTTCTTC. Translating it yields CASTRGRGNNEQFF.

The V gene is TRBV28, the J gene TRBJ2-2; D gene unclear. The CDR3 covers 13 residues. Germline CDR1 is MDHEN and CDR2 is SYDVKM. The V and J ends lost 5 bases and 5 bases respectively, with 9 bases between them. The CDR3 reads CASSATLTGELFF. In DNA, the CDR3 is TGTGCCAGCAGTGCTACTCTGACCGGGGAGCTGTTTTTT.

This sequence joins TRBV19 and TRBJ1-5; D possibly corresponds to TRBD1 (6 bases). CDR1 is LNHDA, CDR2 SQIVND, per germline (reference sequence). V was trimmed by 5 bases and J by 4 bases, leaving 18 bases between them. The CDR3 loop spans 16 amino acids. DNA for the CDR3: TGTGCCAGTAGTTCCGGACAGAATATAGCAAATCAGCCCCAGCATTTT. Amino acids: CASSSGQNIANQPQHF.

V and J are TRBV19 and TRBJ2-7; no reliable D call. Germline V gene data show CDR1 as LNHDA and CDR2 as SQIVND (reference sequence). The length of the CDR3 is 12 residues. V lost 3 bases and J 5 bases, leaving 8 bases between the germline ends. DNA of the CDR3: TGTGCCAGTAGTATGATTTCTGACGAGCAGTACTTC. This codes for CASSMISDEQYF. The complete variable domain, with remaining parts taken from reference TRBV19 and TRBJ2-7, reads DGGITQSPKYLFRKEGQNVTLSCEQNLNHDAMYWYRQDPGQGLRLIYYSQIVNDFQKGDIAEGYSVSREKKESFPLTVTSAQKNPTAFYLCASSMISDEQYFGPGTRLTVT.

V and J are TRBV15 and TRBJ2-3; D call uncertain. Germline V CDR1 and CDR2: LNHNV, YYDKDF (reference sequence). V gave up 0 bases and J gave up 5 bases, with 9 bases separating them. This CDR3 contains 14 residues. This chain's CDR3 is CATSREVAVDTQYF. The CDR3 DNA reads as TGTGCCACCAGCAGAGAGGTAGCTGTAGATACGCAGTATTTT. The whole variable domain, remainder taken from reference TRBV15 and TRBJ2-3, is DAMVIQNPRYQVTQFGKPVTLSCSQTLNHNVMYWYQQKSSQAPKLLFHYYDKDFNNEADTPDNFQSRRPNTSFCFLDIRSPGLGDTAMYLCATSREVAVDTQYFGPGTRLTVL.

This chain joins TRBV5-1 and TRBJ2-1; a possible D gene is TRBD1 (7 bases). V was trimmed by 0 bases and J by 8 bases, leaving 18 bases between them. Germline CDR1 SGHRS, CDR2 YFSETQ. This CDR3 region has 16 residues. The CDR3 loop is CASSLETGSGDDEQFF. The CDR3 DNA sequence: TGCGCCAGCAGCTTGGAGACAGGGTCGGGAGACGATGAGCAGTTCTTC.

By sample share, this clone is medium-sized. The genes are TRBV13 and TRBJ2-7; D unclear. CDR3 size: 15 residues. V shed 0 bases and J shed 0 bases, with 9 bases lying between them. Germline CDR1 PRHDT, CDR2 FYEKMQ (reference sequence). DNA for the CDR3: TGTGCCAGCAGCTTAGGCGGGCTTAGCTCCTACGAGCAGTACTTC. This encodes CASSLGGLSSYEQYF. The full variable domain, completed using reference TRBV13 and TRBJ2-7, is AAGVIQSPRHLIKEKRETATLKCYPIPRHDTVYWYQQGPGQDPQFLISFYEKMQSDKGSIPDRFSAQQFSDYHSELNMSSLELGDSALYFCASSLGGLSSYEQYFGPGTRLTVT.

The chain carries TRBV7-7 and TRBJ2-3; D gene unclear. V lost 3 bases and J lost 5, with 9 bases in between. The CDR3 extends over 13 amino acids. Per germline, CDR1 SSHAT and CDR2 FNYEAQ (reference sequence). The CDR3 reads CASSFGMGDTQYF. The CDR3 DNA is TGTGCCAGCAGCTTTGGGATGGGAGATACGCAGTATTTT.

The V gene is TRBV7-9, the J gene TRBJ2-2; TRBD2 is a possible D gene (6 bases). The CDR3 is made up of 15 amino acids. V dropped 2 bases and J dropped 1 base, with 8 bases sitting between them. CDR1 is SEHNR, CDR2 FQNEAQ, per germline (reference sequence). CDR3: CASSLTSRNTGELFF. Written as DNA, the CDR3 is TGTGCCAGCAGCTTAACTAGCAGGAACACCGGGGAGCTGTTTTTT.

The chain uses TRBV7-9 and TRBJ2-3; 15 bases match TRBD2. V was pared by 5 bases and J by 0 bases, with 3 bases of the junction left unmatched. This CDR3 has 17 residues. The V gene's germline CDR1 is SEHNR and CDR2 FQNEAQ (reference sequence). DNA for the CDR3: TGTGCCAGCAGCCCCGGGACTAGCGGGAGGAGCACAGATACGCAGTATTTT. It specifies CASSPGTSGRSTDTQYF. Combining the CDR3 with reference TRBV7-9 and TRBJ2-3 gives the whole variable domain DTGVSQNPRHKITKRGQNVTFRCDPISEHNRLYWYRQTLGQGPEFLTYFQNEAQLEKSRLLSDRFSAERPKGSFSTLEIQRTEQGDSAMYLCASSPGTSGRSTDTQYFGPGTRLTVL.

This clone has a single count. In DNA, the CDR3 is TGTGCCAGCACACTACTAGCGGGGGGAAGGGATGAGCAGTTCTTC. Residues: CASTLLAGGRDEQFF. The rearrangement uses TRBV6-5 and TRBJ2-1, with 12 bases fitting TRBD2. From germline, CDR1 is MNHEY and CDR2 SVGAGI. The CDR3 has 15 amino acids. V trimming: 7 bases; J trimming: 8 bases; junction bases outside the gene matches: 9.